These T cell receptor beta chains were read from a single sample in a study of cytomegalovirus exposure and HLA in healthy donors. Method: immunoSEQ multiplex PCR; TCRdb's copy keeps in-frame clones and lacks some. The sample totals 90,000 to 120,000 clones. The sequenced sample was PBMCs. The source of these receptors is a man aged 45-65 years in good health and CMV-seronegative. CDR3s include the opening cysteine and the closing phenylalanine or tryptophan. The D gene is left open where the match is weak.

v_gene	j_gene	d_gene	CDR3aa
TRBV7-2	TRBJ1-3	NA	CASSHPAGQGGNTIYF
TRBV5-1	TRBJ2-2	TRBD1	CASSEPYRGKVTGELFF
TRBV6-6	TRBJ2-5	NA	CASRVTGSQETQYF
TRBV2	TRBJ2-1	NA	CASVRESSYNEQFF
TRBV6-1	TRBJ1-2	NA	CASSEPGNYGYTF
TRBV29-1	TRBJ2-7	TRBD2	CSVYGLAGTYEQYF
TRBV6-5	TRBJ2-5	NA	CASSRRQEETQYF
TRBV10-3	TRBJ1-4	NA	CATLRAAGEKLFF
TRBV4-3	TRBJ1-2	NA	CASSQEGGAGYTF
TRBV6-6	TRBJ2-3	NA	CASSPGVEGGTQYF
TRBV5-4	TRBJ2-1	NA	CASSLVVGGARYNEQFF
TRBV7-2	TRBJ2-7	TRBD1	CASSPQQGLSYEQYF
TRBV5-1	TRBJ1-3	NA	CASSLGSSGNTIYF
TRBV2	TRBJ1-2	TRBD1	CASTGGTGDGYTF
TRBV27	TRBJ2-1	TRBD1	CASSLVDRSYNEQFF
TRBV5-4	TRBJ1-1	TRBD1	CASRPGTAWAEAFF
TRBV2	TRBJ2-7	NA	CASSGSTEPSYEQYF
TRBV7-2	TRBJ1-1	NA	CASSLVPRGNTEAFF
TRBV29-1	TRBJ1-1	NA	CSVIDRINTEAFF
TRBV4-3	TRBJ1-1	NA	CASSQRGIGAEAFF